This entry is about one T cell receptor beta chain. The data derive from a study of T-cell memory formation after mild COVID-19. In germline, CDR1 is LGHDT, CDR2 YNNKEL (reference sequence). The CDR3 contains 12 residues. Trimming took 1 base from V and 6 from J, leaving 7 bases between them. From the 5' RACE reads, TCRdb called clonotypes with MiXCR, one entry per CDR3 protein. The sample carries roughly 580,000 distinct CDR3 sequences, about 20% recorded once. Material: PBMCs or a T cell subset sorted from them (not recorded which). The sequence derives from an adult woman who had mild COVID-19 (a few samples of this study predate the infection). Cell type and time point are not known. The chain uses TRBV3-1 and TRBJ2-7; D might be TRBD1 or TRBD2, each matching 5 bases. Written as DNA, the CDR3 is TGTGCCAGCAGCCAAGGGGACCGCGAGCAGTACTTC. Its translation: CASSQGDREQYF.